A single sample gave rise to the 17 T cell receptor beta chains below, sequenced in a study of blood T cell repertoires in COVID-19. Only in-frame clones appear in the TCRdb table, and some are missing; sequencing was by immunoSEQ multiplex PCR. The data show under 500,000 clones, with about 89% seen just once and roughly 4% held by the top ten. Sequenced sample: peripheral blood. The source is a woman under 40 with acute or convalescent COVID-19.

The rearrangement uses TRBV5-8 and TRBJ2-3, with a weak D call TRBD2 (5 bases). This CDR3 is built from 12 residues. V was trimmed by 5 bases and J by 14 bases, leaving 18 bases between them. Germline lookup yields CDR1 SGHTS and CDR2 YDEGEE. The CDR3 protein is CASRLGRELPYF. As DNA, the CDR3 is TGTGCCAGCAGGTTAGGAAGGGAGCTTCCGTATTTT.

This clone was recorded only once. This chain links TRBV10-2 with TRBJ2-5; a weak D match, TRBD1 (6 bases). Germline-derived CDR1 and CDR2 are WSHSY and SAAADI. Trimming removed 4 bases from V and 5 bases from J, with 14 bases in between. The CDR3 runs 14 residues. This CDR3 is CASSGPGVGETQYF. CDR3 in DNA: TGCGCCAGCAGTGGGCCAGGGGTTGGGGAGACCCAGTACTTC.

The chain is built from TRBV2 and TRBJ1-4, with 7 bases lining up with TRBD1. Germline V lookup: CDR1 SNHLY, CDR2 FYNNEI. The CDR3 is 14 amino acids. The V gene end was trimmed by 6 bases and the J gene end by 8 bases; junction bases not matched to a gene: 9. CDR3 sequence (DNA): TGTGCCAGCAGAACAGGGGAAGCGAGAGAAAAACTGTTTTTT. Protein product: CASRTGEAREKLFF.

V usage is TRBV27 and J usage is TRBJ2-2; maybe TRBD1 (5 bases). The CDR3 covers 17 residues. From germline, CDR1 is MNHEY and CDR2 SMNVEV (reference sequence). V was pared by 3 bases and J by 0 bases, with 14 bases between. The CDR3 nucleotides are TGTGCCAGCAGTTTTAGGCGAGGACACGCGAACACCGGGGAGCTGTTTTTT. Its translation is CASSFRRGHANTGELFF.

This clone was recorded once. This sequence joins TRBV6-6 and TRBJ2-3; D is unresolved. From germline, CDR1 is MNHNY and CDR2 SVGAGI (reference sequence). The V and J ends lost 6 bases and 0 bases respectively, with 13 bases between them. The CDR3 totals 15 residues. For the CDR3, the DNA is TGTGCCAGCAGGCCCGACTCGTATAGCACAGATACGCAGTATTTT. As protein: CASRPDSYSTDTQYF.

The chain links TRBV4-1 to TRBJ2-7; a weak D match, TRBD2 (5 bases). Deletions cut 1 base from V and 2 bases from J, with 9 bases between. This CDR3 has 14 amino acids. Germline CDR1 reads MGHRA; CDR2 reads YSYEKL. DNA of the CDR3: TGCGCCAGCAGCCAAGGTGCCGGGACCTACGAGCAGTACTTC. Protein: CASSQGAGTYEQYF.

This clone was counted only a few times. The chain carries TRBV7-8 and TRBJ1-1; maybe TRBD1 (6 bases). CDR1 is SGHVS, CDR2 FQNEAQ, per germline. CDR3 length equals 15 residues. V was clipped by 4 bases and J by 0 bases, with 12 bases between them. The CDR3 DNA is TGTGCCAGCAGCTGGACAGTAAACATGAACACTGAAGCTTTCTTT. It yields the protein CASSWTVNMNTEAFF.

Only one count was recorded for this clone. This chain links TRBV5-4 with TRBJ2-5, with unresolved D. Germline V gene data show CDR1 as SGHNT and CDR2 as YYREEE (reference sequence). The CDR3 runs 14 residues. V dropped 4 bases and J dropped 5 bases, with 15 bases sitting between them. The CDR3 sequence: CASSPTRNRETQYF. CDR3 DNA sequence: TGTGCCAGCAGCCCAACCAGGAACCGGGAGACCCAGTACTTC.

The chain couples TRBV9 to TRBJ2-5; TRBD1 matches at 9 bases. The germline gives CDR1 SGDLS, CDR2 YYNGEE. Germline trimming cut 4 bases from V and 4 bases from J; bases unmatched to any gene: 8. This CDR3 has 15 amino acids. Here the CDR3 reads CASSPLDRGRETQYF. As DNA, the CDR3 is TGTGCCAGCAGCCCCCTGGACAGGGGAAGAGAGACCCAGTACTTC.

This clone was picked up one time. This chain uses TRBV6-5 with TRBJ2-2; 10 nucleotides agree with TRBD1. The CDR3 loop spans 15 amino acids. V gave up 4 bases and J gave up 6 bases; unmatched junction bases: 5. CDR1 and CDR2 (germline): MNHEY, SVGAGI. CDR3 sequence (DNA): TGTGCCAGCAGTTCTGACAGGGGGCTTCCCGGGGAGCTGTTTTTT. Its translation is CASSSDRGLPGELFF.

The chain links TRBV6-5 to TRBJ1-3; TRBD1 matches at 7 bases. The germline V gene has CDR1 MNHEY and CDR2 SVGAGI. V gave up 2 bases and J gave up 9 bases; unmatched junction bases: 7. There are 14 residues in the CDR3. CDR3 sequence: CASSYDRVRGTIYF. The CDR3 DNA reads TGTGCCAGCAGTTACGACAGGGTCCGGGGCACCATATATTTT.

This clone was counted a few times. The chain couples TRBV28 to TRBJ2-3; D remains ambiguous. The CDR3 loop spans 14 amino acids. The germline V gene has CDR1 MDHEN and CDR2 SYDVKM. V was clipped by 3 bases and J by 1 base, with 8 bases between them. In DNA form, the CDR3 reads TGTGCCAGCAGTTTTGTTGCGGGCACAGATACGCAGTATTTT. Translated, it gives CASSFVAGTDTQYF.

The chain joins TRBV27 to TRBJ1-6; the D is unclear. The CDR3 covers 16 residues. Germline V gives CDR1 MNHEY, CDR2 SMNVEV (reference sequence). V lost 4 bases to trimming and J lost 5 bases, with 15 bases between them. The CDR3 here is CASSSRMARNNSPLHF. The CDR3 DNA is TGTGCCAGCAGTTCTAGAATGGCCCGGAATAATTCACCCCTCCACTTT.

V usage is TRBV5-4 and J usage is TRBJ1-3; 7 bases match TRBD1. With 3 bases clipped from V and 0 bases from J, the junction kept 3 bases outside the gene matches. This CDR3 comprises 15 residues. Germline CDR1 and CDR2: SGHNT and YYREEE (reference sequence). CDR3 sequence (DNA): TGTGCCAGCAGCTCGGGACAGCTCTCTGGAAACACCATATATTTT. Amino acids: CASSSGQLSGNTIYF.

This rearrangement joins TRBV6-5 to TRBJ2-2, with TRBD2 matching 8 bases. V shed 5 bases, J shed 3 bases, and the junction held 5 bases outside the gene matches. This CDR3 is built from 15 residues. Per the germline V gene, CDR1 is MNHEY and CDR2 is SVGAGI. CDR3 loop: CASSPGGAYTGELFF. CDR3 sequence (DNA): TGTGCCAGCAGTCCGGGGGGGGCTTACACCGGGGAGCTGTTTTTT.

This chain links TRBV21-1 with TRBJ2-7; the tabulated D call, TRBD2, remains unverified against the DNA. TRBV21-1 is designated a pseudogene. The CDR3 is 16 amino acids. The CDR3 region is CASSKDCTSANYEQYF. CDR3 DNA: TGTGCCAGCAGCAAAGATTGTACTAGCGCGAACTACGAGCAGTACTTC.

Here the CDR3 DNA reads TGTGCCAGCAGTCCCCACTCCGGGGGGACGTCCTACGAGCAGTACTTC. This encodes CASSPHSGGTSYEQYF. V is TRBV27 and J is TRBJ2-7; 7 bases fit TRBD2. Unmatched junction bases numbered 11, after V lost 5 bases and J lost 1 base. Germline values: CDR1 MNHEY, CDR2 SMNVEV (reference sequence). The CDR3 sequence is 16 residues long.